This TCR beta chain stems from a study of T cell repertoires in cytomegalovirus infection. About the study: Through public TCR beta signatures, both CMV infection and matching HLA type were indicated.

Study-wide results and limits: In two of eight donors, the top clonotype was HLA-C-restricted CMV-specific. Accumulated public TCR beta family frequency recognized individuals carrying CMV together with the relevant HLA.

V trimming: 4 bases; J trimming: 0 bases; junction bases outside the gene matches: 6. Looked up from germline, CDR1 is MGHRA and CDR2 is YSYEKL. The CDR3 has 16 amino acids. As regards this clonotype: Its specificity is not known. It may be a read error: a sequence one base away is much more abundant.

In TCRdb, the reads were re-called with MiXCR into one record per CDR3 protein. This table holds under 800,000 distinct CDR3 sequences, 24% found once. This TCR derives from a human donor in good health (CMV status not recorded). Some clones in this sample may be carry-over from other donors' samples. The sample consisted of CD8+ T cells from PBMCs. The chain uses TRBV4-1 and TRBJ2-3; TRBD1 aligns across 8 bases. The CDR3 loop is CASSLRTGRSTDTQYF. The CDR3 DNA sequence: TGCGCCAGCAGCCTGAGGACAGGGCGGAGCACAGATACGCAGTATTTT.